What follows describes a single T cell receptor (beta chain). Antigen: not known. The sample belongs to a study of human CD8 memory T cell subsets. Regarding the study as a whole: Exclusively the beta chains of the T cell receptor underwent sequencing in this study.

Investigators built TCR beta libraries using UMI-labeled 5' RACE. Reprocessing the 5' RACE reads, TCRdb reports a single entry for every CDR3 protein and omits DNA. This repertoire comprises some 7,500 distinct CDR3 sequences; its ten largest clones make up about 24%. The germline CDR1 and CDR2 sequences are SGHRS and YFSETQ. The CDR3 is 15 amino acids. This chain connects TRBV5-1 to TRBJ2-5; with no DNA, the TCRdb D assignment of TRBD2 cannot be verified. What was sequenced was CD8+ T cells from PBMCs. The TCR comes from a human donor in good health. The CDR3 loop is CASSLVSGSQETQYF.